These 20 T cell receptor beta chains share one sample of origin, sequenced in a study of CD8+CD57+ T cells in acquired aplastic anemia. According to the study, genomic DNA was the template for TCR beta VDJ and CDR3 profiling. Using its own MiXCR run on the reads, TCRdb lists one record per CDR3 protein. The table has around 170,000 distinct CDR3 sequences, around 45% seen once. All sequencing subjects had displayed CD8+CD57+ cell expansion on flow cytometry. Source material: sorted CD4+, CD8+, or CD8+CD57+ T cells (not recorded which) from PBMCs. The receptors stem from a human donor with aplastic anemia.

This clonotype has only a few counts. This chain uses TRBV10-2 with TRBJ2-2; D is uncertain. Germline CDR1 reads WSHSY; CDR2 reads SAAADI. The V end lost 2 bases, the J end lost 6 bases, and 10 bases lay between the germline ends. CDR3 length: 14 residues. The CDR3, as DNA: TGCGCCAGCAGTGAGACAAGAGGATCCGGGGAGCTGTTTTTT. Translating it yields CASSETRGSGELFF.

The genes are TRBV7-3 and TRBJ2-3; 8 bases are shared with TRBD1. Losses at the gene ends were 5 bases for V and 11 bases for J; bases not matched to a gene: 12. CDR1 SGHTA and CDR2 FQGTGA come from the germline V gene. CDR3 length equals 14 residues. CDR3 DNA: TGTGCCAGCAGCCCGGACAGGGTGGCCAATGAGCAGTATTTT. It translates to CASSPDRVANEQYF.

This clonotype was picked up many times. The CDR3 loop reads CAISESKGGKTEAFF. Here the CDR3 DNA reads TGTGCCATCAGTGAGTCGAAGGGGGGTAAGACTGAAGCTTTCTTT. The V and J genes are TRBV10-3 and TRBJ1-1, with TRBD1 as a possible D gene (6 bases). This CDR3 spans 15 amino acids. The V gene lost 0 bases and the J gene lost 5 bases, with 13 bases spanning the gap. In germline, CDR1 is ENHRY, CDR2 SYGVKD.

This chain connects TRBV15 to TRBJ1-2; 7 bases are a match to TRBD1. Trimming took 5 bases from V and 2 from J; bases not matched to a gene: 8. Germline CDR1 is LNHNV and CDR2 is YYDKDF (reference sequence). The CDR3 totals 15 residues. CDR3 loop: CATSLETGSNYGYTF. The CDR3 nucleotides read TGTGCCACCAGCCTTGAGACAGGGAGCAACTATGGCTACACCTTC.

The rearrangement uses TRBV19 and TRBJ1-2; D might be TRBD1 (6 bases). Germline lookup yields CDR1 LNHDA and CDR2 SQIVND (reference sequence). The CDR3 is 14 amino acids. Deletions cut 4 bases from V and 4 bases from J, with 13 bases between. DNA for the CDR3: TGTGCCAGTAGTAATCGACAGGTCCCCTATGGCTACACCTTC. Its translation is CASSNRQVPYGYTF.

The rearrangement links TRBV14 to TRBJ2-7; D might be TRBD1 or TRBD2, each matching 6 bases. Deletions cut 4 bases from V and 3 bases from J, with 13 bases between. Per the germline V gene, CDR1 is SGHDN and CDR2 is FVKESK. The CDR3 has 14 residues. The CDR3 region is CASSRGDTLYEQYF. In DNA, the CDR3 is TGTGCCAGCAGCCGCGGGGACACCCTCTACGAGCAGTACTTC.

V usage is TRBV27 and J usage is TRBJ2-7, with 7 bases that match TRBD1. The germline V gene encodes CDR1 MNHEY and CDR2 SMNVEV (reference sequence). The CDR3 loop spans 14 amino acids. The trim removed 2 bases at V and 2 bases at J, leaving 3 bases unmatched. The CDR3 here is CASSLQGVTYEQYF. The CDR3 nucleotides read TGTGCCAGCAGTTTACAGGGGGTGACCTACGAGCAGTACTTC.

The CDR3 region is CATSPRGDEQYF. As DNA, the CDR3 is TGTGCCACCAGTCCCCGGGGGGACGAGCAGTACTTC. The genes are TRBV24-1 and TRBJ2-7, with 7 bases identical to TRBD2. CDR3 length: 12 amino acids. Germline CDR1 reads KGHDR; CDR2 reads SFDVKD. Losses at the gene ends were 6 bases for V and 5 bases for J; bases not matched to a gene: 3.

This clonotype was seen a handful of times. V is TRBV29-1 and J is TRBJ1-1; the D is unclear. This CDR3 region has 12 residues. CDR1 and CDR2 from the germline V gene are SQVTM and ANQGSEA. With 4 bases removed from V and 4 bases from J, the gap between germline ends came to 10 bases. The CDR3 loop is CSVGGEGTEAFF. In nucleotides, the CDR3 is TGCAGCGTTGGTGGGGAAGGCACTGAAGCTTTCTTT.

V and J are TRBV6-5 and TRBJ1-2; the D is unclear. The V and J ends lost 0 bases and 3 bases respectively, with 14 bases between them. The CDR3 totals 16 residues. In germline, CDR1 is MNHEY, CDR2 SVGAGI. The CDR3 spells CASSYSVIGSHYGYTF. CDR3 DNA: TGTGCCAGCAGTTACTCGGTTATAGGCAGTCACTATGGCTACACCTTC.

This rearrangement joins TRBV29-1 to TRBJ1-2; a possible D gene is TRBD1 (5 bases). The ends were cut back, 6 bases at V and 5 bases at J, with 16 bases in the middle. This CDR3 contains 13 residues. Germline-derived CDR1 and CDR2 are SQVTM and ANQGSEA. The CDR3 loop reads CSVPSGARYGYTF. CDR3 in DNA: TGCAGCGTGCCTAGCGGGGCCAGGTATGGCTACACCTTC.

The sample holds many counts of this clonotype. This chain links TRBV20-1 with TRBJ1-2, with a tentative D call TRBD1 (5 bases). This CDR3 has 17 amino acids. V was pared by 1 base and J by 5 bases, with 23 bases between. Germline CDR1 DFQATT, CDR2 SNEGSKA (reference sequence). The DNA of the CDR3 is TGCAGTGCTAGAGCCCGTACAGGCTCCCCTCATCCTTATGGCTACACCTTC. This sequence encodes CSARARTGSPHPYGYTF.

This clonotype was counted many times. This chain joins TRBV12-3 or TRBV12-4 and TRBJ1-2; no firm D call. V was clipped by 8 bases and J by 4 bases, with 17 bases between them. The CDR3 contains 14 residues. The CDR3 is CASRLQGSSYGYTF. The CDR3 coding sequence is TGTGCCAGCCGCCTACAAGGTTCATCCTATGGCTACACCTTC.

This clonotype was detected only a few times. The chain is built from TRBV6-1 and TRBJ2-2; 9 bases are a match to TRBD1. V lost 6 bases to trimming and J lost 7 bases; unmatched junction nucleotides: 6. The CDR3 contains 14 residues. CDR1 and CDR2 (germline): MNHNS, SASEGT. The CDR3 DNA reads TGTGCCAGCAGGGCCTCGACAGGGGGCGGGGAGCTGTTTTTT. Translation: CASRASTGGGELFF.

This sequence joins TRBV2 and TRBJ2-7; 7 bases agree with TRBD1. Per germline, CDR1 SNHLY and CDR2 FYNNEI. The CDR3 consists of 13 residues. V dropped 5 bases and J dropped 3; count of bases not matched to a gene: 4. CDR3 sequence reads: CASSPGQLYEQYF. In DNA form, the CDR3 reads TGTGCCAGCAGTCCGGGACAGCTCTACGAGCAGTACTTC.

As concerns this clonotype: A much larger clone lies a single base off, so this may be a read error. The chain recombines TRBV11-1 with TRBJ2-7, with 12 bases aligning to TRBD2. From germline, CDR1 is SGHAT and CDR2 FQDESV (reference sequence). CDR3 length: 18 amino acids. The CDR3 DNA sequence: TGTGCCAGCAGCTTTGGGACTAGCGGGTGGCGCCTCTCCTTCGAGCAGTACTTC. It is translated as CASSFGTSGWRLSFEQYF.

This clonotype was detected many times. V is TRBV19 and J is TRBJ1-2; D is unresolved. Germline V gives CDR1 LNHDA, CDR2 SQIVND (reference sequence). The CDR3 has 12 amino acids. V was shortened by 5 bases and J by 0 bases, with 4 bases between the two germline ends. The CDR3: CASSVPNYGYTF. CDR3 DNA: TGTGCCAGTAGTGTGCCTAACTATGGCTACACCTTC. The full variable domain, its missing parts supplied by reference TRBV19 and TRBJ1-2, is DGGITQSPKYLFRKEGQNVTLSCEQNLNHDAMYWYRQDPGQGLRLIYYSQIVNDFQKGDIAEGYSVSREKKESFPLTVTSAQKNPTAFYLCASSVPNYGYTFGSGTRLTVV.

The rearrangement links TRBV9 to TRBJ1-2; 10 nucleotides align to TRBD1. V shed 3 bases, J shed 1 base, and the junction held 6 bases outside the gene matches. Germline CDR1 and CDR2: SGDLS and YYNGEE. The CDR3 runs 16 residues. In nucleotides, the CDR3 is TGTGCCAGCAGCGGACAGGGGGCTGAGTATAACTATGGCTACACCTTC. Protein sequence: CASSGQGAEYNYGYTF.

Ten or more counts support this clonotype. This chain joins TRBV12-3 or TRBV12-4 and TRBJ1-2; no definite D call. The CDR3 is 11 residues long. Between the trimmed V and J ends, which lost 5 bases and 8 bases, there was a span of 9 bases. The CDR3 DNA follows: TGTGCCAGCAGTGAGCTACAGGGCTACACCTTC. Translation: CASSELQGYTF.

A word on this clonotype: A much larger clone differs from this one at a single base, so this may be a read error. This rearrangement joins TRBV5-1 to TRBJ2-5, with D tentatively TRBD1 or TRBD2 (5 bases each). Between the trimmed V and J ends, which lost 3 bases and 7 bases, there was a span of 22 bases. CDR3 length: 16 amino acids. From germline, CDR1 is SGHRS and CDR2 YFSETQ. The CDR3 sequence is CASSSDGPGAASTQYF. In nucleotides, the CDR3 is TGCGCCAGCAGCTCGGATGGTCCCGGGGCAGCGTCGACCCAGTACTTC.